Listed below are T cell receptor beta chains from one sample, sequenced in a study of blood T cell repertoires in COVID-19. Using immunoSEQ multiplex PCR, the repertoire was profiled, and TCRdb retains in-frame clones only, with some absent. This sample carries roughly 120,000 clones, roughly 79% of them seen once, and the ten largest clones take roughly 7.1%. The sample consisted of peripheral blood. The receptors stem from an older man with active or convalescent COVID-19. The CDR3 runs from the conserved cysteine through the conserved F or W. Fields, in order: J gene, V gene, D gene, CDR3 length, clone size, CDR3 DNA, CDR3 protein. D genes are given only for firm matches. Only part of the rows carry a size: once, few, many, or a class if the clone is expanded.

TRBJ2-3,TRBV4-1,TRBD2,16,few,TGCGCCAGCAGCTTGAGACTAGCGGGGCCAGCGGATACGCAGTATTTT,CASSLRLAGPADTQYF
TRBJ1-2,TRBV3-1/TRBV3-2,.,15,.,TGTGCCAGCAGCCAAGGGCGGGGGGGGATTCATGGCTACACCTTC,CASSQGRGGIHGYTF
TRBJ2-7,TRBV18,TRBD1,17,.,TGTGCCAGCTCACCACCGGGGGGACAGGACCACTCCTACGAGCAGTACTTC,CASSPPGGQDHSYEQYF
TRBJ2-7,TRBV10-1,TRBD2,15,once,TGCGCCAGCACGGTTAGCGCGGGAGGGCCCTACGAGCAGTACTTC,CASTVSAGGPYEQYF
TRBJ2-1,TRBV7-8,TRBD1,13,.,TGTGCCAGCAGCAGTACAGGGGGCAATGAGCAGTTCTTC,CASSSTGGNEQFF
TRBJ1-4,TRBV5-5,.,15,.,TGTGCCAGCAGCTTGGCTACAGGGTCTTGGGAAAAACTGTTTTTT,CASSLATGSWEKLFF
TRBJ1-2,TRBV5-5,.,14,.,TGTGCCAGCAGCTTGGAGGTGGGCCTGCGTGGCTACACCTTC,CASSLEVGLRGYTF
TRBJ2-7,TRBV24-1,.,14,.,TGTGCCACCAGGCCCTCTACTCCTCCGGGCGAGCAGTACTTC,CATRPSTPPGEQYF
TRBJ2-7,TRBV28,.,11,few,TGTGCCAGCAGTTTATCCAACGAGCAGTACTTC,CASSLSNEQYF
TRBJ1-4,TRBV19,.,15,.,TGTGCCAGTAGTATCAGACAGGCAACTAATGAAAAACTGTTTTTT,CASSIRQATNEKLFF
TRBJ2-1,TRBV28,TRBD2,16,.,TGTGCCAGCAGCCAACTAGCGGGACCGGCCTACAATGAGCAGTTCTTC,CASSQLAGPAYNEQFF
TRBJ1-2,TRBV21-1,.,18,.,TGTGCCAGCAGCCTTACCGAGGGACAGGGGGTCGATACCTATGGCTACACCTTC,CASSLTEGQGVDTYGYTF
TRBJ1-1,TRBV5-1,.,11,.,TGCGCCCAGAACCAAAGCACTGAAGCTTTCTTT,CAQNQSTEAFF
TRBJ1-4,TRBV11-3,TRBD1,15,.,TGTGCCAGCAGCTTAGGGGGACAGGTCGGCGAAAAACTGTTTTTT,CASSLGGQVGEKLFF
TRBJ2-1,TRBV18,.,12,.,TGTGCCAGCTCACGACAGGTCGATGAGCAGTTCTTC,CASSRQVDEQFF
TRBJ2-1,TRBV6-5,TRBD2,14,once,TGTGCCAGCAGTCGGGGACTATCCTCCAATGAGCAGTTCTTC,CASSRGLSSNEQFF
TRBJ2-7,TRBV27,.,15,.,TGTGCCAGCAGTCAGCCAGGGGCAAGCTCCTACGAGCAGTACTTC,CASSQPGASSYEQYF
TRBJ1-3,TRBV9,.,14,.,TGTGCCAGCAGCGTAGATGCTAGTGGAAACACCATATATTTT,CASSVDASGNTIYF
TRBJ1-2,TRBV19,.,15,.,TGTGCCAGTAGTAGAACCTACAGGGTGATCGGTGGCTACACCTTC,CASSRTYRVIGGYTF
TRBJ2-3,TRBV12-2,.,15,.,TGTGCAAGTCGCCTGACTAGCTGGTTCACAGATACGCAGTATTTT,CASRLTSWFTDTQYF
TRBJ1-3,TRBV7-2,.,15,.,TGTGCCAGCAGCTTAGCAATCCTAGGTGGAAACACCATATATTTT,CASSLAILGGNTIYF
TRBJ1-2,TRBV6-5,.,13,once,TGTGCCAGCAGGCCGACAGCAAACTATGGCTACACCTTC,CASRPTANYGYTF
TRBJ1-1,TRBV28,TRBD1,15,.,TGTGCCAGCAGTTTAACCCCGGGACAGGGACTTGAAGCTTTCTTT,CASSLTPGQGLEAFF
TRBJ2-1,TRBV7-2,TRBD1,15,.,TGTGCCAGCAGCTTGACAGGGAGAATTAACAATGAGCAGTTCTTC,CASSLTGRINNEQFF
TRBJ2-1,TRBV10-3,.,13,.,TGTGCCATCAATCACGGGGGGCACAATGAGCAGTTCTTC,CAINHGGHNEQFF
TRBJ1-1,TRBV25-1,.,13,.,TGTGCCAGCAGTGAATACGGTTCCACTGAAGCTTTCTTT,CASSEYGSTEAFF
TRBJ2-1,TRBV7-2,TRBD2,15,.,TGTGCCAGCAGCCCCGAGCGGGATTCCTACAATGAGCAGTTCTTC,CASSPERDSYNEQFF
TRBJ1-2,TRBV30,.,13,once,TGTGCCGGGCCCGGGAGTCGCTACTATGGCTACACCTTC,CAGPGSRYYGYTF
TRBJ2-7,TRBV13,.,14,.,TGTGCCAGCAGCTTAGTGGGACTGGGCGACGAGCAGTACTTC,CASSLVGLGDEQYF
TRBJ2-1,TRBV5-6,TRBD2,16,few,TGTGCCAGCAGCAGACTAGCGGGAGGGCCCTTGAATGAGCAGTTCTTC,CASSRLAGGPLNEQFF
TRBJ1-2,TRBV9,.,13,.,TGTGCCAGCAGCGACAGGGTGGACTATGGCTACACCTTC,CASSDRVDYGYTF
TRBJ1-4,TRBV27,TRBD1,16,few,TGTGCCAGCAGTAGAATTCCCGGGACAGGGGACGAAAAACTGTTTTTT,CASSRIPGTGDEKLFF
TRBJ1-1,TRBV7-2,TRBD1,16,.,TGTGCCAGCAGGCGAGGGACAGGGAAAGGGAACACTGAAGCTTTCTTT,CASRRGTGKGNTEAFF
TRBJ2-4,TRBV10-3,.,17,.,TGTGCCATCAGTCAATTCCCGGGACACCAAGCCAAAAACATTCAGTACTTC,CAISQFPGHQAKNIQYF
TRBJ1-6,TRBV6-5,TRBD1,14,.,TGTGCCAGCAGTCCGACAGGGGAAAATTCACCCCTCCACTTT,CASSPTGENSPLHF
TRBJ2-1,TRBV11-3,.,14,.,TGTGCCAGCATCGACACTCCCTCCGGTAATGAGCAGTTCTTC,CASIDTPSGNEQFF
TRBJ2-7,TRBV15,.,14,.,TGTGCCACCAGCATCGGACAGATCTCCTACGAGCAGTACTTC,CATSIGQISYEQYF
TRBJ1-1,TRBV5-5,.,15,.,TGTGCCAGCAGCTCAGCCGGGAGAGGGAACACTGAAGCTTTCTTT,CASSSAGRGNTEAFF
TRBJ1-1,TRBV6-5,TRBD1,14,.,TGTGCCAGCAGTCGCCGGGACAGGGGCCCTGAAGCTTTCTTT,CASSRRDRGPEAFF
TRBJ2-7,TRBV7-2,TRBD2,15,few,TGTGCCAGCAGCTACCTAGCGGGAGGGCGCTACGAGCAGTACTTC,CASSYLAGGRYEQYF
TRBJ2-1,TRBV7-2,.,15,.,TGTGCCAGCAGCTTAGCGGGAGGCAGGGCTGGGGAGCAGTTCTTC,CASSLAGGRAGEQFF
TRBJ2-1,TRBV7-3,TRBD2,17,.,TGTGCCAGCAGCTTAGCCGGGGGGACTAGCAGCCTCAATGAGCAGTTCTTC,CASSLAGGTSSLNEQFF
TRBJ1-2,TRBV19,TRBD1,15,.,TGTGCCAGTAGAGGGCAGGGACAGATGAACTATGGCTACACCTTC,CASRGQGQMNYGYTF
TRBJ2-3,TRBV11-2,TRBD2,15,.,TGTGCCAGCAGCTTCCGAGCGGGGGGGTTAGATACGCAGTATTTT,CASSFRAGGLDTQYF
TRBJ1-1,TRBV18,TRBD1,15,.,TGTGCCAGCTCACTCAGGACAGGGCCGAACACTGAAGCTTTCTTT,CASSLRTGPNTEAFF
TRBJ1-6,TRBV2,TRBD1,14,.,TGTGCCAGCAGCCTTACAGGGGAGCGGTCACCCCTCCACTTT,CASSLTGERSPLHF
TRBJ1-2,TRBV19,.,15,.,TGTGCCAGTAGTATAGGAGCAGGGGTATTCGGTGGCTACACCTTC,CASSIGAGVFGGYTF
TRBJ1-4,TRBV6-5,TRBD1,16,many,TGTGCCAGCAGTTTTTATTCGACAGGGACTAATGAAAAACTGTTTTTT,CASSFYSTGTNEKLFF
TRBJ2-5,TRBV7-2,TRBD2,18,.,TGTGCCAGCAGCTTAGCGAGAATAAGCGGGAGGGCCACAGAGACCCAGTACTTC,CASSLARISGRATETQYF
TRBJ1-1,TRBV28,.,13,once,TGTGCCAGCAAACTCCCCTCGGGTACTGAAGCTTTCTTT,CASKLPSGTEAFF
TRBJ2-7,TRBV11-1,.,14,.,TGTGCCAGCAGCTTGACGGGAGTCCCGTACGAGCAGTACTTC,CASSLTGVPYEQYF
TRBJ2-7,TRBV3-1/TRBV3-2,TRBD2,15,once,TGTGCCAGCAGCCAAGATAGCGGGAGGGCCTACGAGCAGTACTTC,CASSQDSGRAYEQYF
TRBJ1-1,TRBV15,.,16,.,TGTGCCACCAGCGTCCGCAGGGGCGCTCCTAACACTGAAGCTTTCTTT,CATSVRRGAPNTEAFF
TRBJ1-1,TRBV6-5,TRBD1,16,.,TGTGCCAGCAGTTACTCTTTGGGACAGGTGAACACTGAAGCTTTCTTT,CASSYSLGQVNTEAFF
TRBJ1-1,TRBV5-1,TRBD1,13,once,TGCGCCAGCAGCTTGACAGGGGCGGGTGAAGCTTTCTTT,CASSLTGAGEAFF
TRBJ2-3,TRBV7-2,.,15,few,TGTGCCAGCAGCTTAAGACAGACTAGCACAGATACGCAGTATTTT,CASSLRQTSTDTQYF
TRBJ1-2,TRBV7-8,TRBD1,15,few,TGTGCCAGCAGCTTAGGGGACAGCCTTTACTATGGCTACACCTTC,CASSLGDSLYYGYTF
TRBJ1-1,TRBV18,TRBD1,16,many,TGTGCCAGCCATGCCGCTGAAGGACAGGGAAACACTGAAGCTTTCTTT,CASHAAEGQGNTEAFF
TRBJ1-3,TRBV10-3,.,14,.,TGTGCCATCACCCTGGGAGGATCTGGAAACACCATATATTTT,CAITLGGSGNTIYF
TRBJ1-5,TRBV6-1,.,14,.,TGTGCCAGCAGTGACAGGCACAGCAATCAGCCCCAGCATTTT,CASSDRHSNQPQHF